These 13 T cell receptor beta chains originate from one sample sequenced in a study of blood T cell repertoires in COVID-19. This table comes from immunoSEQ multiplex PCR, and its TCRdb copy is limited to in-frame clones, with some not included. Of some 58,000 clones listed, 90% were seen once; the top ten hold about 6.2%. The source material was peripheral blood. These receptor sequences come from a man aged 35-49 years with acute or convalescent COVID-19.

V gene TRBV27 combines with J gene TRBJ1-2; 7 bases match TRBD1. CDR1 MNHEY and CDR2 SMNVEV come from the germline V gene (reference sequence). This CDR3 spans 13 amino acids. Germline trimming cut 4 bases from V and 5 bases from J; bases unmatched to any gene: 4. In nucleotides, the CDR3 is TGTGCCAGCAGTTCGACAGGGTGGTATGGCTACACCTTC. It encodes CASSSTGWYGYTF.

The rearrangement joins TRBV6-1 to TRBJ2-5; a weak D match, TRBD2 (5 bases). V was shortened by 0 bases and J by 2 bases, with 7 bases between the two germline ends. CDR3 length equals 14 residues. Germline V gives CDR1 MNHNS, CDR2 SASEGT. The CDR3 coding sequence is TGTGCCAGCAGTGAAGCACCGGGACAAGAGACCCAGTACTTC. Amino acids: CASSEAPGQETQYF.

The DNA for the CDR3 is TGTGCCAGCAGCGTACACAGGGGCGGCTACACCTTC. It codes for CASSVHRGGYTF. The chain is built from TRBV9 and TRBJ1-2; 7 bases agree with TRBD1. The CDR3 is made up of 12 amino acids. Germline assignment: CDR1 SGDLS and CDR2 YYNGEE. Trimming cost V 1 base and J 8 bases; bases outside gene matches: 2.

The genes are TRBV19 and TRBJ2-1; D might be TRBD2 (5 bases). Germline V gives CDR1 LNHDA, CDR2 SQIVND (reference sequence). V lost 4 bases, J lost 10 bases, and 17 bases lay in between. This CDR3 is 14 amino acids long. The CDR3 loop is CASSTRGQGGEQFF. CDR3 DNA: TGTGCCAGTAGTACTCGGGGTCAAGGCGGGGAGCAGTTCTTC.

The gene calls are TRBV9 and TRBJ1-1; no reliable D call. The CDR3 runs to 13 residues. V was trimmed by 0 bases and J by 7 bases, leaving 10 bases between them. The germline V gene has CDR1 SGDLS and CDR2 YYNGEE. This chain's CDR3 is CASSVDPGNEAFF. The CDR3 region has the DNA TGTGCCAGCAGCGTAGATCCCGGGAATGAAGCTTTCTTT.

The rearrangement links TRBV3-1 (or the pseudogene TRBV3-2) to TRBJ2-7, with 8 bases fitting TRBD1. Trimming removed 3 bases from V and 0 bases from J; junction bases left unmatched: 4. The CDR3 has 15 residues. Germline V gene sequence: CDR1 LGHDT, CDR2 YNNKEL (reference sequence). DNA for the CDR3: TGTGCCAGCAGCCAGGACAGGGCGAGCTCCTACGAGCAGTACTTC. Translating gives CASSQDRASSYEQYF.

The CDR3: CATFHRDSVNEKLFF. In DNA, the CDR3 is TGTGCCACTTTTCACCGGGACAGCGTAAATGAAAAACTGTTTTTT. The chain uses TRBV6-5 and TRBJ1-4; 7 nucleotides match TRBD1. CDR3 length: 15 residues. Germline-derived CDR1 and CDR2 are MNHEY and SVGAGI. J gave up 5 bases and V 10 bases, and 13 bases lay outside the gene matches.

The rearrangement uses TRBV27 and TRBJ1-3, with 7 bases matching TRBD1. The V gene's germline CDR1 is MNHEY and CDR2 SMNVEV (reference sequence). CDR3 length: 14 amino acids. V was clipped by 5 bases and J by 0 bases; unmatched bases: 1. CDR3 region: CASSPGGSGNTIYF. DNA for the CDR3: TGTGCCAGCAGTCCAGGGGGCTCTGGAAACACCATATATTTT.

V is TRBV15 and J is TRBJ2-7; TRBD1 matches 8 bases. Germline V gives CDR1 LNHNV, CDR2 YYDKDF (reference sequence). V lost 6 bases to trimming and J lost 6 bases; unmatched junction nucleotides: 10. The CDR3 length is 14 residues. The CDR3 bases are TGTGCCACCAGTCCCAAAGGCAGGGGGCGCGAGCAGTACTTC. Protein: CATSPKGRGREQYF.

This chain joins TRBV11-2 and TRBJ2-5; tentatively, D is TRBD2 (5 bases). The CDR3 totals 12 residues. The germline V gene has CDR1 SGHAT and CDR2 FQNNGV. V lost 4 bases to trimming and J lost 11 bases, with 14 bases between them. The CDR3 region has the DNA TGTGCCAGCAGCTCAACTAGGCCAACGCAGTACTTC. Protein sequence: CASSSTRPTQYF.

V gene TRBV11-3 combines with J gene TRBJ2-7; tentative D call: TRBD1 (5 bases). In germline, CDR1 is SGHNT, CDR2 YENEEA. The CDR3 contains 14 residues. V dropped 2 bases and J dropped 4 bases, with 12 bases sitting between them. This CDR3 reads CASSLRPGPYEQYF. The CDR3 coding sequence is TGTGCCAGCAGCTTAAGGCCAGGGCCGTACGAGCAGTACTTC.

The rearrangement links TRBV25-1 to TRBJ2-6; maybe TRBD1 (5 bases). This CDR3 contains 17 residues. Germline V gene lookup returns CDR1 MGHDK and CDR2 SYGVNS. V lost 3 bases and J 1 base, leaving 13 bases between the germline ends. The CDR3 coding sequence is TGTGCCAGCAGTGATGGGTCACAGGTTTCTGGGGCCAACGTCCTGACTTTC. The encoded protein is CASSDGSQVSGANVLTF.

J is TRBJ2-7 and V is TRBV30; TRBD1 matches at 7 bases. V lost 5 bases and J lost 5; bases outside the gene matches: 12. There are 14 residues in the CDR3. Germline V gene data show CDR1 as GTSNPN and CDR2 as SVGIG (reference sequence). CDR3 sequence (DNA): TGTGCCTGGTCCTCGGGACAGATCATCAACGAGCAGTACTTC. Its translation is CAWSSGQIINEQYF. Drawing the rest from reference TRBV30 and TRBJ2-7, the complete variable domain is SQTIHQWPATLVQPVGSPLSLECTVEGTSNPNLYWYRQAAGRGLQLLFYSVGIGQISSEVPQNLSASRPQDRQFILSSKKLLLSDSGFYLCAWSSGQIINEQYFGPGTRLTVT.